The TCR beta chain described here comes from a study of Tregs in tolerant kidney transplant recipients. Regarding the study as a whole: Validation in larger populations is needed because few patients were studied. This study did not directly address biological reproducibility.

With regard to this clone: Its antigen remains unidentified.

Clones were sequenced by immunoSEQ multiplex PCR, and TCRdb holds only the in-frame ones, with some missing. This table holds roughly 66,000 clones, approximately 92% found once. Trimming cost V 0 bases and J 4 bases, with 9 bases left between them. Germline CDR1 is SGHAT and CDR2 is FQNNGV. This CDR3 has 14 amino acids. This receptor was identified in a human donor who received a combined kidney and bone marrow transplant. This specimen was CD8+ T cells from blood, taken before the transplant. The V and J genes are TRBV11-2 and TRBJ1-2; D may be TRBD1 (5 bases). CDR3 sequence: CASSLEAGPYGYTF. The CDR3 DNA is TGTGCCAGCAGCTTAGAAGCGGGGCCCTATGGCTACACCTTC.